This section outlines one T cell receptor beta chain sequence together with its context. Clones were sequenced by immunoSEQ multiplex PCR, and TCRdb holds only the in-frame ones, with some missing. The sample consists of approximately 90,000 clones, about 90% of them appearing once. These data are taken from a study of OX40 agonist ivuxolimab in advanced cancers. Germline V lookup: CDR1 MNHEY, CDR2 SMNVEV (reference sequence). The CDR3 extends over 14 amino acids. V shed 3 bases and J shed 2 bases, with 8 bases lying between them. The rearrangement links TRBV27 to TRBJ1-5; TRBD1 might be the D (6 bases). The material was CD4+ or CD8+ T cells sorted from blood, obtained in a trial of the OX40 agonist ivuxolimab. The sequence was collected from an adult with an advanced solid tumor such as melanoma, head and neck, liver or kidney cancer. This CDR3 reads CASSFWTGNQPQHF. The CDR3 bases are TGTGCCAGCAGTTTTTGGACAGGCAATCAGCCCCAGCATTTT.